The entry below gives a single T cell receptor beta chain sequence along with its context. This entry is derived from a study of T cell changes during pregnancy in multiple sclerosis. Method: immunoSEQ multiplex PCR; TCRdb's copy keeps in-frame clones and lacks some. The data hold tens of thousands of clones, with around nine tenths observed a single time. Material: CD4+ T cells from peripheral blood mononuclear cells, obtained in the third trimester of pregnancy. The TCR comes from a female donor with multiple sclerosis, enrolled in a pregnancy study.

The CDR3 protein is CATRGSNGDSNQPQHF. For the CDR3, the DNA is TGTGCCACCCGAGGGTCAAACGGGGATAGCAATCAGCCCCAGCATTTT. V usage is TRBV10-3 and J usage is TRBJ1-5; D not certain. There are 16 residues in the CDR3. Trimming took off 10 bases at V and 0 bases at J, with 19 bases between the two ends. The V gene's germline CDR1 is ENHRY and CDR2 SYGVKD.